Listed below are T cell receptor beta chains from one sample, sequenced in a study of cytomegalovirus exposure and HLA in healthy donors. Method: immunoSEQ multiplex PCR; TCRdb's copy keeps in-frame clones and lacks some. The sample contains some 180,000 clones, around 77% of which appear only once. The specimen sequenced was PBMCs. These TCRs come from a woman in her thirties in good health and CMV-seronegative. The CDR3 runs from the conserved cysteine through the conserved F or W. The D gene is left open where the match is weak. The size of a clone is reported for some rows only, either as once, few or many, or as a class for expanded clones.

>.|TRBV6-6|.|TRBJ2-7
CASNPRDSLEQYF
TGTGCCAGTAACCCCCGGGACTCTCTCGAGCAGTACTTC
>.|TRBV5-1|TRBD1|TRBJ1-2
CASSLSGGAVGNYGYTF
TGCGCCAGCAGCTTATCAGGGGGAGCGGTGGGTAACTATGGCTACACCTTC
>once|TRBV6-5|.|TRBJ2-7
CASSPTRSTYEQYF
TGTGCCAGCAGTCCCACTAGATCGACCTACGAGCAGTACTTC
>.|TRBV7-9|TRBD1|TRBJ2-7
CASSPRDRGYEQYF
TGTGCCAGCAGCCCCCGGGACAGGGGCTACGAGCAGTACTTC
>.|TRBV7-2|TRBD2|TRBJ2-7
CASSLLAGGSYEQYF
TGTGCCAGTTCGCTTCTAGCGGGGGGCTCCTACGAGCAGTACTTC
>.|TRBV12-5|TRBD1|TRBJ1-1
CASGTGGMNTEAFF
TGTGCTAGTGGAACAGGGGGCATGAACACTGAAGCTTTCTTT
>.|TRBV27|TRBD2|TRBJ2-1
CASVTLGGGSYNEQFF
TGTGCCAGTGTTACACTGGGGGGGGGCTCCTACAATGAGCAGTTCTTC
>.|TRBV6-1|.|TRBJ1-5
CASTTGGSNQPQHF
TGTGCCAGCACCACGGGGGGGAGCAATCAGCCCCAGCATTTT
>.|TRBV7-2|.|TRBJ2-1
CASSLSTGFSEQFF
TGTGCCAGCAGCCTCTCCACAGGGTTTTCCGAGCAGTTCTTC
>.|TRBV6-6|TRBD2|TRBJ2-2
CASSLSGGAGTGELFF
TGTGCCAGCAGTTTAAGCGGGGGGGCGGGCACCGGGGAGCTGTTTTTT
>.|TRBV29-1|.|TRBJ1-2
CSVWTANYGYTF
TGCAGCGTATGGACAGCAAACTATGGCTACACCTTC